A selection of T cell receptor beta chains follows, all from one sample in a study of shared clonotypes between healthy human individuals. Measured with immunoSEQ multiplex PCR; TCRdb has only the in-frame clones, and not every one. Altogether around 1 million clones are present, approximately 76% being singletons, with the ten largest covering roughly 1.5%. Sequenced material: memory CD4+ T cells sorted from blood. These receptors were collected from a man aged 18 to 30 in good health. Both conserved end residues are part of each CDR3. The D gene is left open where the match is weak. Clone sizes are given selectively: once, few, many, or a class where the clone is expanded.

j_call: TRBJ1-1; clone_size: .; cdr3_length: 16; d_call: .; v_call: TRBV7-9; cdr3_aa: CASSLSPGVQNTEAFF; cdr3_nt: TGTGCCAGCAGCTTAAGTCCAGGGGTGCAGAACACTGAAGCTTTCTTT
j_call: TRBJ2-1; clone_size: .; cdr3_length: 15; d_call: .; v_call: TRBV7-2; cdr3_aa: CASSFPGGSYNEQFF; cdr3_nt: TGTGCCAGCAGCTTTCCCGGGGGCTCCTACAATGAGCAGTTCTTC
j_call: TRBJ1-2; clone_size: once; cdr3_length: 17; d_call: .; v_call: TRBV7-9; cdr3_aa: CASSLAGTEEFNYGYTF; cdr3_nt: TGTGCCAGCAGCCTCGCTGGGACGGAGGAATTCAACTATGGCTACACCTTC
j_call: TRBJ2-5; clone_size: .; cdr3_length: 14; d_call: .; v_call: TRBV7-9; cdr3_aa: CASSFGGNGETQYF; cdr3_nt: TGTGCCAGCTCCTTTGGGGGTAACGGAGAGACCCAGTACTTC
j_call: TRBJ2-3; clone_size: .; cdr3_length: 19; d_call: TRBD2; v_call: TRBV4-1; cdr3_aa: CASSQEDPATSGSRGTQYF; cdr3_nt: TGCGCCAGCAGCCAAGAAGATCCTGCGACTAGCGGGAGTAGAGGTACGCAGTATTTT
j_call: TRBJ2-1; clone_size: few; cdr3_length: 13; d_call: .; v_call: TRBV2; cdr3_aa: CASTEPFTSEQFF; cdr3_nt: TGTGCCAGCACTGAGCCTTTCACAAGTGAGCAGTTCTTC
j_call: TRBJ2-5; clone_size: .; cdr3_length: 13; d_call: .; v_call: TRBV5-1; cdr3_aa: CASSQGFGETQYF; cdr3_nt: TGCGCCAGCAGCCAGGGCTTCGGGGAGACCCAGTACTTC
j_call: TRBJ2-6; clone_size: once; cdr3_length: 13; d_call: .; v_call: TRBV6-7; cdr3_aa: CASSYSRALDLTF; cdr3_nt: TGTGCCAGCAGTTACTCGAGGGCCCTCGACCTGACTTTC
j_call: TRBJ2-5; clone_size: .; cdr3_length: 13; d_call: .; v_call: TRBV2; cdr3_aa: CALWDHGQETQYF; cdr3_nt: TGTGCTCTATGGGACCACGGACAAGAGACCCAGTACTTC
j_call: TRBJ2-5; clone_size: many; cdr3_length: 15; d_call: .; v_call: TRBV5-1; cdr3_aa: CASTLEGRPQETQYF; cdr3_nt: TGCGCCAGCACCCTCGAAGGGAGGCCCCAAGAGACCCAGTACTTC
j_call: TRBJ1-4; clone_size: few; cdr3_length: 17; d_call: .; v_call: TRBV7-8; cdr3_aa: CASSLIGHRSTNEKLFF; cdr3_nt: TGTGCCAGCAGCTTAATTGGACACCGGTCAACTAATGAAAAACTGTTTTTT
j_call: TRBJ2-1; clone_size: .; cdr3_length: 14; d_call: TRBD1; v_call: TRBV4-1; cdr3_aa: CASSQGGQGGEQFF; cdr3_nt: TGCGCCAGCAGCCAAGGCGGACAGGGGGGAGAGCAGTTCTTC
j_call: TRBJ2-1; clone_size: .; cdr3_length: 13; d_call: .; v_call: TRBV6-6; cdr3_aa: CATNDLLFNEQFF; cdr3_nt: TGTGCTACAAACGACCTTCTATTCAATGAGCAGTTCTTC
j_call: TRBJ2-3; clone_size: .; cdr3_length: 16; d_call: TRBD2; v_call: TRBV5-1; cdr3_aa: CASSFASGGSTDTQYF; cdr3_nt: TGCGCCAGCAGCTTTGCTAGCGGGGGGAGCACAGATACGCAGTATTTT
j_call: TRBJ2-3; clone_size: .; cdr3_length: 14; d_call: .; v_call: TRBV5-6; cdr3_aa: CASRLRASTDTQYF; cdr3_nt: TGTGCCAGCAGACTGAGGGCTAGCACAGATACGCAGTATTTT
j_call: TRBJ1-2; clone_size: .; cdr3_length: 13; d_call: .; v_call: TRBV28; cdr3_aa: CASSYQPNYGYTF; cdr3_nt: TGTGCCAGCAGTTATCAGCCTAACTATGGCTACACCTTC